The rows below give T cell receptor beta chains drawn from one sample of a study of T cells in localized non-small cell lung cancer. The assay was immunoSEQ multiplex PCR, and TCRdb's table has in-frame clones only and misses some. The table includes some 49,000 clones, 81% detected once. The material was peripheral blood mononuclear cells, obtained before any cancer treatment. Every receptor here comes from a man aged 35-75 years with stage III lung adenocarcinoma. Both conserved end residues are trimmed from each CDR3.

v_gene,len,j_gene,CDR3aa
TRBV19,14,TRBJ2-1,ASSMMAGGFLNEQF
TRBV5-1,13,TRBJ2-2,ASSLAAGYTGELF
TRBV4-1,13,TRBJ2-2,ASGKGTGGIGELF
TRBV5-1,15,TRBJ2-5,ASSLYPGQGAGKTQY
TRBV6-1,16,TRBJ2-5,ASSEFGGGAFSQETQY
TRBV10-2,12,TRBJ2-7,ASSAGGPNYEQY
TRBV11-2,13,TRBJ2-7,ASSSEPGLSYEQY
TRBV7-2,12,TRBJ2-5,ASSPLARGETQY
TRBV6-1,15,TRBJ2-7,ASSEARWRGGSYEQY
TRBV9,12,TRBJ2-5,ASSVGDWQETQY
TRBV5-1,13,TRBJ2-7,ASSLTGTGGYEQY
TRBV6-5,10,TRBJ1-2,AGRDLNYGYT
TRBV7-2,14,TRBJ2-5,ASSLGLGAGQETQY
TRBV7-2,15,TRBJ2-5,ASSSGLAGVRQETQY
TRBV5-4,12,TRBJ2-1,ASSLDRSSDEQF
TRBV7-6,12,TRBJ2-2,ASSLWRNTGELF
TRBV19,14,TRBJ2-3,ASRPPRASSTDTQY
TRBV27,14,TRBJ2-2,ASSLDLAGNTGELF
TRBV7-2,10,TRBJ2-4,ASSWGVNIQY
TRBV5-1,13,TRBJ1-2,ASSFSGAYNYGYT
TRBV30,15,TRBJ2-6,AWSTRRDSSGANVLT
TRBV7-2,13,TRBJ1-3,ASSQQTRTGNTIY
TRBV5-1,12,TRBJ2-7,ASSLGQPPYEQY
TRBV6-5,11,TRBJ2-7,ASRDRGYREQY